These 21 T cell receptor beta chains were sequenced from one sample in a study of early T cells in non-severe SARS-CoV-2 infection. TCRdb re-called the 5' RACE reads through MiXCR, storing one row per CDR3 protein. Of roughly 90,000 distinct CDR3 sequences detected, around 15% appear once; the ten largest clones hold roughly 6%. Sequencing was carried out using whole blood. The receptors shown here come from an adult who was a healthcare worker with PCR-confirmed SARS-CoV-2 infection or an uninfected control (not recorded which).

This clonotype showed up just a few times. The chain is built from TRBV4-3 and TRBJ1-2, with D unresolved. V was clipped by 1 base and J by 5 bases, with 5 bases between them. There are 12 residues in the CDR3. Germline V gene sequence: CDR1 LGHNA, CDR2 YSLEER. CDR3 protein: CASSQAGYGYTF. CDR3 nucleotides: TGCGCCAGCAGCCAAGCGGGGTATGGCTACACCTTC.

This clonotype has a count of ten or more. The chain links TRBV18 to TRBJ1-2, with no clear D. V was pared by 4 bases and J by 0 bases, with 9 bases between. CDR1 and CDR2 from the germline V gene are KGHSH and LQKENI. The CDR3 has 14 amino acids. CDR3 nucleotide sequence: TGTGCCAGCTCACTGGAAGATTCTAACTATGGCTACACCTTC. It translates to CASSLEDSNYGYTF.

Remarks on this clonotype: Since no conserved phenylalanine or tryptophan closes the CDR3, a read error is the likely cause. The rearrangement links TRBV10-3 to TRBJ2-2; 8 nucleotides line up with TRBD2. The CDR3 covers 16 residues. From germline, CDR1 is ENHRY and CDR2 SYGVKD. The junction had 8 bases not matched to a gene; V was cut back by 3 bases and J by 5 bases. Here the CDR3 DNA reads TGTGCCATCAGTGAATTTGCGGGGGGCCTGACCGGGGAGCTGTTTCTT. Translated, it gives CAISEFAGGLTGELFL.

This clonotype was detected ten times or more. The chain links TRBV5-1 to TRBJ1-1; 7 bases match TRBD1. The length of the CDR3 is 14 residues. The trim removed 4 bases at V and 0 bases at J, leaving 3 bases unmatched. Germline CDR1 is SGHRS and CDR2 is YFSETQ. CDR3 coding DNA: TGCGCCAGCAGCGGGGGACAGATGAACACTGAAGCTTTCTTT. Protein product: CASSGGQMNTEAFF. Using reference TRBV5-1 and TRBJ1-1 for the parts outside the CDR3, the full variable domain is KAGVTQTPRYLIKTRGQQVTLSCSPISGHRSVSWYQQTPGQGLQFLFEYFSETQRNKGNFPGRFSGRQFSNSRSEMNVSTLELGDSALYLCASSGGQMNTEAFFGQGTRLTVV.

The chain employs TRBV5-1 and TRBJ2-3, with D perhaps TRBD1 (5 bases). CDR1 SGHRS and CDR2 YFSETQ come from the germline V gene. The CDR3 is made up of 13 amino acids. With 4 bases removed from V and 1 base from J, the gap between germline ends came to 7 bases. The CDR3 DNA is TGCGCCAGCAGCGTACAGGGCACAGATACGCAGTATTTT. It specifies CASSVQGTDTQYF.

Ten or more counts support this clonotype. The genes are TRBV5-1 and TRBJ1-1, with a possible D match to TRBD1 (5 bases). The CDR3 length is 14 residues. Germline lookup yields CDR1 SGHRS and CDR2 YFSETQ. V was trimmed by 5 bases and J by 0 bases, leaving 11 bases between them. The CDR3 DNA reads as TGCGCCAGCAGGGATGGGACGGTGAACACTGAAGCTTTCTTT. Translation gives CASRDGTVNTEAFF.

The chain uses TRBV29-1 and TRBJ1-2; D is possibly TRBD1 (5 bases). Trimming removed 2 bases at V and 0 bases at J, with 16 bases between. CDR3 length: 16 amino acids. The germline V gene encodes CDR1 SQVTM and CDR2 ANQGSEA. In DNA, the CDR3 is TGCAGCGTTGAATATCGGGGCAAATTGCCTAACTATGGCTACACCTTC. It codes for CSVEYRGKLPNYGYTF.

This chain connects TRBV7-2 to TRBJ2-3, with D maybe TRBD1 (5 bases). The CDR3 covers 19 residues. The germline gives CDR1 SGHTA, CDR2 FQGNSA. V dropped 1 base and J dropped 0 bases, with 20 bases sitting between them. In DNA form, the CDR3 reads TGTGCCAGCAGCTTAGTTCCCATGACAGCGAGAACTAGCACAGATACGCAGTATTTT. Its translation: CASSLVPMTARTSTDTQYF.

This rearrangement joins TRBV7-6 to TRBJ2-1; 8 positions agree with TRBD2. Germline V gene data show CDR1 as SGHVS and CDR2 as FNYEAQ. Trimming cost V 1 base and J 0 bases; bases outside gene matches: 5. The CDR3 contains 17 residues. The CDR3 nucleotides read TGTGCCAGCAGCTTAGTAGGCGGGGGGAACTCCTACAATGAGCAGTTCTTC. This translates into CASSLVGGGNSYNEQFF.

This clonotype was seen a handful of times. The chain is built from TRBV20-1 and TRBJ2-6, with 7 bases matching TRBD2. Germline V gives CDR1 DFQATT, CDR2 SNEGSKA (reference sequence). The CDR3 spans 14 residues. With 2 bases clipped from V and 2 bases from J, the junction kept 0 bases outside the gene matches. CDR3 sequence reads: CSARSGAGANVLTF. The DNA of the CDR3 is TGCAGTGCTAGAAGCGGGGCTGGGGCCAACGTCCTGACTTTC.

CDR3 amino acids: CASSLDSRGQETQYF. CDR3 nucleotide sequence: TGTGCCAGCAGCTTAGATTCCCGGGGGCAAGAGACCCAGTACTTC. The chain couples TRBV11-2 to TRBJ2-5; D possibly corresponds to TRBD2 (6 bases). The CDR3 runs to 15 residues. Germline-derived CDR1 and CDR2 are SGHAT and FQNNGV. Trimming stripped 0 bases from V and 2 bases from J, with 10 bases between.

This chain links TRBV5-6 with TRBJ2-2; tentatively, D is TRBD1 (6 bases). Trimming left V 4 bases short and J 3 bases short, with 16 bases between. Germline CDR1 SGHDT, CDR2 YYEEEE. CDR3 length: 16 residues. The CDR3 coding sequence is TGTGCCAGCAGCCTCCCGACAGGCCTGTACACCGGGGAGCTGTTTTTT. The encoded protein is CASSLPTGLYTGELFF.

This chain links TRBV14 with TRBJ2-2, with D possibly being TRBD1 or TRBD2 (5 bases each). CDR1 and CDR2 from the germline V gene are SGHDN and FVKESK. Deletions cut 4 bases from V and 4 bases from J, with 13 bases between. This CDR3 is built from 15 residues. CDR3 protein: CASSLGTLSTGELFF. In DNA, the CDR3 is TGTGCCAGCAGCCTAGGGACCTTGTCCACCGGGGAGCTGTTTTTT.

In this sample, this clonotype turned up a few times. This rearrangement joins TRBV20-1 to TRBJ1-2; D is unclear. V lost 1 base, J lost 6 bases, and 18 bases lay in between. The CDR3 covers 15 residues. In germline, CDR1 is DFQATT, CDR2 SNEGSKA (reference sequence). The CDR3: CSARAWGPTADGYTF. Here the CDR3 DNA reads TGCAGTGCTAGAGCTTGGGGTCCCACCGCCGATGGCTACACCTTC.

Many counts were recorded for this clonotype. Written as DNA, the CDR3 is TGCAGTGCTAGAGTGGGAACTAGCGCAGAAGAGACCCAGTACTTC. This sequence encodes CSARVGTSAEETQYF. V gene TRBV20-1 combines with J gene TRBJ2-5; the match to TRBD2 covers 7 bases. The CDR3 has 15 residues. Germline V gives CDR1 DFQATT, CDR2 SNEGSKA (reference sequence). Losses at the gene ends were 1 base for V and 3 bases for J; bases not matched to a gene: 8.

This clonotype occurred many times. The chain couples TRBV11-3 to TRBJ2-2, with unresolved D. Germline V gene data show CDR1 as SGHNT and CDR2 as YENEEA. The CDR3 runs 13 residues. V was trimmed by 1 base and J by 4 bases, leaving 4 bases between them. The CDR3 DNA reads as TGTGCCAGCAGCTTAGTATCCACCGGGGAGCTGTTTTTT. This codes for CASSLVSTGELFF.

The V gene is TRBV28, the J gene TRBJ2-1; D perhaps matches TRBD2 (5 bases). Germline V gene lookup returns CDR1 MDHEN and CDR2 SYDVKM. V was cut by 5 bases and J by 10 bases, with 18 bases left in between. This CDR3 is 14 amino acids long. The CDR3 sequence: CASSPYRGSMEQFF. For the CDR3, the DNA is TGTGCCAGCAGTCCCTACCGGGGTAGCATGGAGCAGTTCTTC.

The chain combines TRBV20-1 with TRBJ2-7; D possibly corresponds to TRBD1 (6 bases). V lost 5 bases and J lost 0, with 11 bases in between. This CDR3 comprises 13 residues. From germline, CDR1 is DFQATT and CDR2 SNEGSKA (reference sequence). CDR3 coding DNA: TGCAGTGCTCCGGACAGTCGCTCCTACGAGCAGTACTTC. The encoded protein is CSAPDSRSYEQYF.

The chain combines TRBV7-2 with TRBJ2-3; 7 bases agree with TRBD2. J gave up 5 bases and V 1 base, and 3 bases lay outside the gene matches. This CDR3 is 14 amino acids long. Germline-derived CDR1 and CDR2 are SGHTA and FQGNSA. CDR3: CASSLVAGEDTQYF. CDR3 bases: TGTGCCAGCAGCTTAGTGGCGGGGGAAGATACGCAGTATTTT.

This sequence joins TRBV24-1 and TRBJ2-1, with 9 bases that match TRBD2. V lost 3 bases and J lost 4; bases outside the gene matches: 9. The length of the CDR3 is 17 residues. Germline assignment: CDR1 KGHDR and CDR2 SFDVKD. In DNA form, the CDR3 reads TGTGCCACCAGTGATCAAATAGCGGGGGAACCGTACAATGAGCAGTTCTTC. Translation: CATSDQIAGEPYNEQFF.

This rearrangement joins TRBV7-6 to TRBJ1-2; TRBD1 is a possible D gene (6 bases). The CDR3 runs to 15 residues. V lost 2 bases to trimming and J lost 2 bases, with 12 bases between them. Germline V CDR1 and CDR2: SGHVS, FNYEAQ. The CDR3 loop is CASSLTPGGNYGYTF. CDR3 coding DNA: TGTGCCAGCAGCTTAACCCCCGGGGGCAACTATGGCTACACCTTC.